The T cell receptor beta chain under discussion was sequenced for a study of tissue T cells after allogeneic stem cell transplantation. Regarding the study as a whole: Across patients, clones rarely overlapped, yet motif clusters were shared tissue-specifically. This small cohort was clinically heterogeneous, and sampling depth was a limitation.

Profiling relied on immunoSEQ multiplex PCR, and the TCRdb table lists in-frame clones only, not all of them. The sample lists several thousand clones; 35% to 50% were seen once. Time point denoted: mouse harvest day 7 after allogeneic transplant. Mouse grafts combined 10^7 T-cell-depleted bone marrow cells with 10^6 splenic CD5+ T cells. B6 (H2b) cells into BALB/c (H2d) mice; tissues taken at day 7 or 14. The CDR3 length is 16 residues. CDR1 is NNHDY, CDR2 SYVADS, per germline. V was clipped by 4 bases and J by 0 bases; unmatched bases: 5. Regarding this clone: Its antigen is currently unknown. Genes here carry mouse names. The read ends 1 residue shy of where the CDR3 ends; the end is completed using the germline J gene.

The origin of this receptor is a female BALB/c mouse given C57BL/6 T cells with graft-versus-host disease after an allogeneic hematopoietic cell transplant. The genes are TRBV13-3 and TRBJ1-4; 8 bases are a match to TRBD1. Source material: skin. CDR3 loop: CASSRDRSFSNERLFF. CDR3 bases read: TGTGCCAGCAGTCGGGACAGGTCCTTTTCCAACGAAAGATTATTT.